This record looks at one T cell receptor (beta chain) sequence and its context. The antigen is not known. Through a sample-barcoded 5' primer and a J-beta primer mix, a second PCR was run for about 6 to 11 cycles. TCRdb itself ran the 5' RACE reads through MiXCR, one entry per CDR3 protein. Of approximately 900,000 distinct CDR3 sequences in the sample, about 48% are singletons; the top ten hold around 15%. This CDR3 is built from 13 residues. The V gene's germline CDR1 is SEHNR and CDR2 FQNEAQ (reference sequence). V was clipped by 3 bases and J by 7 bases, with 12 bases between them. This record belongs to a study of blood T cells in healthy people across ages. Study-wide points: Across the age range, TCR beta diversity per million T cells fell in a roughly linear way.

The clonotype comes from a man in his thirties or forties in good health. The chain carries TRBV7-9 and TRBJ1-1; possible D gene TRBD1, 5 bases. The sequenced material came from blood. CDR3 sequence (DNA): TGTGCCAGCAGCTTTAGTGGGGCAAATGAAGCTTTCTTT. Its translation is CASSFSGANEAFF. The whole variable domain, filled in from reference TRBV7-9 and TRBJ1-1, reads DTGVSQNPRHKITKRGQNVTFRCDPISEHNRLYWYRQTLGQGPEFLTYFQNEAQLEKSRLLSDRFSAERPKGSFSTLEIQRTEQGDSAMYLCASSFSGANEAFFGQGTRLTVV.